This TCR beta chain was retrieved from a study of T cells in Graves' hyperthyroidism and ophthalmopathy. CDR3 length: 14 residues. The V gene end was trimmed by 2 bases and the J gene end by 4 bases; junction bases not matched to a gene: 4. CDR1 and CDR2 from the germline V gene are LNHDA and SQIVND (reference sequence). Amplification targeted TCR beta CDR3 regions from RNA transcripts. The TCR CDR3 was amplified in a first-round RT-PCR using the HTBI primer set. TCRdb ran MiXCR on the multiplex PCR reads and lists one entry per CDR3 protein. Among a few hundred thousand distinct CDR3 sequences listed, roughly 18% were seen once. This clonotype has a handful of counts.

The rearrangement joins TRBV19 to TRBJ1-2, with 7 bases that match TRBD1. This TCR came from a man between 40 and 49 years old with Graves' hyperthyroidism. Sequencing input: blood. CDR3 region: CASSIRTGVYGYTF. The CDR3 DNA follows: TGTGCCAGTAGTATAAGGACAGGAGTCTATGGCTACACCTTC.